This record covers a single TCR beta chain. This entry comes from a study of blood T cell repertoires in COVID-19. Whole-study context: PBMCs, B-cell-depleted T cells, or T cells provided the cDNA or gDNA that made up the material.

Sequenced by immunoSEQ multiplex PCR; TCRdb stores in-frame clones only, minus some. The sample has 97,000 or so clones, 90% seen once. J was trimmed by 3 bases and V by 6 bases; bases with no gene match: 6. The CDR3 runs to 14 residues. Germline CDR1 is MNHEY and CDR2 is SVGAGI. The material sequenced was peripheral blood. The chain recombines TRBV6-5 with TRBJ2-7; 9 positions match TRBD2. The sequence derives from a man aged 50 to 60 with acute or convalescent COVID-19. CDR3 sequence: CASSATSGSYEQYF. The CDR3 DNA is TGTGCCAGCAGCGCGACTAGCGGAAGCTACGAGCAGTACTTC.